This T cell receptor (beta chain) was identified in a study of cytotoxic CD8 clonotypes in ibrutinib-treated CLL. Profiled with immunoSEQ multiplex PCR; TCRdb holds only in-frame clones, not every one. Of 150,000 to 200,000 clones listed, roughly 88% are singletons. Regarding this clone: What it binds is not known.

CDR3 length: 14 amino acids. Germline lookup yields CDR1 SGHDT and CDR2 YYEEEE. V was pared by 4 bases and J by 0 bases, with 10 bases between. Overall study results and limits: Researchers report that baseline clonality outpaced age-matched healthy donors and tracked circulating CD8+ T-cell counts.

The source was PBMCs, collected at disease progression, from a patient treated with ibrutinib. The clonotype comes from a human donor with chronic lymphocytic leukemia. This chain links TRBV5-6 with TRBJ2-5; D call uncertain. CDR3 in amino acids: CASSGTWYQETQYF. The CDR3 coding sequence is TGTGCCAGCAGCGGAACGTGGTACCAAGAGACCCAGTACTTC.